This passage covers 30 T cell receptor beta chains from one sample sequenced in a study of blood T cells in healthy people across ages. A second roughly 6 to 11 cycle PCR used barcoded and J-beta primers. TCRdb fed the 5' RACE reads into MiXCR, producing one record per CDR3 protein. The table has about a million distinct CDR3 sequences, around 48% seen once; the top ten hold 13%. The material sequenced was blood. These receptors all come from a man aged 25-40 years in good health.

The chain carries TRBV9 and TRBJ2-5, with D perhaps matching TRBD1 (5 bases). Germline loops: CDR1 SGDLS, CDR2 YYNGEE. Trimming removed 3 bases from V and 1 base from J, with 13 bases in between. The CDR3 covers 15 residues. This CDR3 is CASSERTDIQETQYF. The DNA for the CDR3 is TGTGCCAGCAGCGAACGGACGGACATCCAAGAGACCCAGTACTTC.

V and J are TRBV5-1 and TRBJ2-1, with 9 positions matching TRBD2. This CDR3 is 16 amino acids long. Germline V CDR1 and CDR2: SGHRS, YFSETQ. Trimming at V came to 4 bases and at J to 4 bases, leaving 9 bases not matched to a gene. CDR3 sequence: CASSIGGGGKYNEQFF. As DNA, the CDR3 is TGCGCCAGCAGCATCGGCGGGGGGGGCAAGTACAATGAGCAGTTCTTC.

Concerning this clonotype itself: A read error is possible here, since a much larger clone lies one base away. This chain connects TRBV5-4 to TRBJ1-2, with D tentatively TRBD1 (5 bases). V lost 4 bases, J lost 3 bases, and 16 bases lay in between. Germline V gene lookup returns CDR1 SGHNT and CDR2 YYREEE (reference sequence). This CDR3 is built from 15 residues. The CDR3 here is CASSQDMSQDYGYTF. In nucleotides, the CDR3 is TGTGCCAGCAGCCAGGACATGTCGCAGGACTATGGCTACACCTTC. The full variable domain, rest sourced from reference TRBV5-4 and TRBJ1-2, is ETGVTQSPTHLIKTRGQQVTLRCSSQSGHNTVSWYQQALGQGPQFIFQYYREEENGRGNFPPRFSGLQFPNYSSELNVNALELDDSALYLCASSQDMSQDYGYTFGSGTRLTVV.

In this sample, this clonotype turned up once. The genes are TRBV5-1 and TRBJ2-3, with TRBD1 matching over 7 bases. From germline, CDR1 is SGHRS and CDR2 YFSETQ. V lost 3 bases and J lost 2; bases outside the gene matches: 6. This CDR3 is built from 15 residues. CDR3 loop: CASSSGQLPTDTQYF. CDR3 nucleotide sequence: TGCGCCAGCAGCTCGGGACAGTTACCCACAGATACGCAGTATTTT.

This sequence joins TRBV5-6 and TRBJ2-7; possibly TRBD1 for D (5 bases). Germline assignment: CDR1 SGHDT and CDR2 YYEEEE. Trimming took 0 bases from V and 2 from J, leaving 15 bases between them. This CDR3 has 16 amino acids. CDR3: CASSLGQLSQTYEQYF. DNA of the CDR3: TGTGCCAGCAGCTTGGGACAGCTCTCCCAGACCTACGAGCAGTACTTC.

This clonotype showed up just a few times. CDR3: CAISALQGGSYEQYF. The CDR3 DNA is TGTGCCATCAGTGCTTTACAGGGTGGCTCCTACGAGCAGTACTTC. The chain joins TRBV10-3 to TRBJ2-7, with a weak D call TRBD1 (6 bases). The germline CDR1 and CDR2 sequences are ENHRY and SYGVKD. The CDR3 runs 15 residues. The V end lost 4 bases, the J end lost 0 bases, and 13 bases lay between the germline ends.

With respect to this clonotype: A much larger clonotype is one base distant, so this may be a read error. The V and J genes are TRBV2 and TRBJ2-1; 7 nucleotides match TRBD1. The CDR3 is 15 residues long. Germline V gives CDR1 SNHLY, CDR2 FYNNEI. This chain's CDR3 is CASSGTGSSHNEQFF. CDR3 bases: TGTGCCAGCAGTGGGACAGGCAGCTCCCACAATGAGCAGTTCTTC. The complete variable domain, with remaining parts taken from reference TRBV2 and TRBJ2-1, reads EPEVTQTPSHQVTQMGQEVILRCVPISNHLYFYWYRQILGQKVEFLVSFYNNEISEKSEIFDDQFSVERPDGSNFTLKIRSTKLEDSAMYFCASSGTGSSHNEQFFGPGTRLTVL.

This rearrangement joins TRBV12-3 or TRBV12-4 to TRBJ2-4; either TRBD1 or TRBD2 may fit D (6 bases each). The assigned J gene may be wrong: the sequence end matches TRBJ2-7 better. The CDR3 extends over 15 amino acids. This CDR3 reads CASSLWGARPYEQYF. CDR3 DNA sequence: TGTGCCAGCAGTTTGTGGGGGGCGAGGCCCTACGAGCAGTACTTC.

The V call is TRBV6-2 or TRBV6-3, the J call TRBJ2-4; 8 nucleotides agree with TRBD1. J lost 8 bases, V lost 7 bases, and 10 bases had no gene match. CDR1 and CDR2 from the germline V gene are MNHEY and SVGEGT. The CDR3 runs to 14 residues. CDR3 sequence (DNA): TGTGCCAGCACCCAGGGGGCGCGGGGAGACATTCAGTACTTC. This sequence encodes CASTQGARGDIQYF.

This clonotype occurred a few times. The chain uses TRBV7-2 and TRBJ2-1; 7 nucleotides agree with TRBD1. The germline V gene encodes CDR1 SGHTA and CDR2 FQGNSA. This CDR3 contains 12 residues. V lost 0 bases, J lost 12 bases, and 2 bases stayed unmatched. For the CDR3, the DNA is TGTGCCAGCAGCTTAGCGGACAGGTGGCAGTTCTTC. It specifies CASSLADRWQFF.

A few counts support this clonotype. The J gene is TRBJ1-1, the V gene TRBV7-2, with D perhaps TRBD1 (6 bases). V dropped 6 bases and J dropped 4 bases, with 12 bases sitting between them. The CDR3 has 13 residues. Germline V gene data show CDR1 as SGHTA and CDR2 as FQGNSA. The CDR3 reads CASRSGGPTEAFF. Here the CDR3 DNA reads TGTGCCAGCAGGTCCGGGGGGCCCACTGAAGCTTTCTTT.

This rearrangement joins TRBV20-1 to TRBJ1-3; 11 positions agree with TRBD1. Germline trimming cut 6 bases from V and 4 bases from J; bases unmatched to any gene: 5. This CDR3 has 14 amino acids. The V gene's germline CDR1 is DFQATT and CDR2 SNEGSKA (reference sequence). This CDR3 is CSALGQGEGNTIYF. The CDR3 bases are TGCAGTGCCCTGGGACAGGGGGAAGGAAACACCATATATTTT.

The gene calls are TRBV2 and TRBJ1-1, with 9 positions matching TRBD1. This CDR3 region has 14 residues. V lost 6 bases and J lost 7; bases outside the gene matches: 9. Per germline, CDR1 SNHLY and CDR2 FYNNEI. CDR3 region: CASSAGQGPIEAFF. CDR3 nucleotide sequence: TGTGCCAGCAGCGCGGGACAGGGTCCCATTGAAGCTTTCTTT.

The chain employs TRBV3-1 and TRBJ2-3; the D gene is possibly TRBD2 (7 bases). The CDR3 is 14 amino acids. CDR1 is LGHDT, CDR2 YNNKEL, per germline (reference sequence). The V gene lost 2 bases and the J gene lost 7 bases, with 13 bases spanning the gap. The CDR3 reads CASSQQRGGNTQYF. The CDR3 DNA sequence: TGTGCCAGCAGCCAACAAAGGGGGGGGAATACGCAGTATTTT.

This chain uses TRBV5-1 with TRBJ2-3, with a possible D match to TRBD1 (5 bases). Trimming took off 4 bases at V and 3 bases at J, with 18 bases between the two ends. The CDR3 has 16 amino acids. In germline, CDR1 is SGHRS, CDR2 YFSETQ. The CDR3 DNA follows: TGCGCCAGCAGCCCTCTAAGGACACGAGGAACAGATACGCAGTATTTT. Its translation is CASSPLRTRGTDTQYF.

The V call is TRBV5-1, the J call TRBJ2-6; D remains ambiguous. The CDR3 extends over 17 amino acids. The germline CDR1 and CDR2 sequences are SGHRS and YFSETQ. V lost 2 bases, J lost 2 bases, and 14 bases lay in between. The CDR3 DNA reads as TGCGCCAGCAGCTTTTTGGACCTAAGCCCTGGGGCCAACGTCCTGACTTTC. Translated: CASSFLDLSPGANVLTF.

V usage is TRBV27 and J usage is TRBJ1-2; no reliable D call. V gave up 6 bases and J gave up 3 bases, with 23 bases separating them. Germline loops: CDR1 MNHEY, CDR2 SMNVEV (reference sequence). The CDR3 has 17 amino acids. In nucleotides, the CDR3 is TGTGCCAGCAGAACTCGGCTCGGGGTAAGGGAGCACTATGGCTACACCTTC. Its translation is CASRTRLGVREHYGYTF.

The rearrangement links TRBV6-2 or TRBV6-3 to TRBJ2-2, with 8 bases that match TRBD2. The germline CDR1 and CDR2 sequences are MNHEY and SVGEGT. V trimming: 5 bases; J trimming: 2 bases; junction bases outside the gene matches: 4. The CDR3 has 15 residues. CDR3 bases: TGTGCCAGCAGTCAAGGACTAGCTAACACCGGGGAGCTGTTTTTT. Encoded protein: CASSQGLANTGELFF.

This clonotype was seen a few times. The chain carries TRBV20-1 and TRBJ2-3, with 8 bases fitting TRBD2. CDR1 is DFQATT, CDR2 SNEGSKA, per germline (reference sequence). CDR3 length equals 16 residues. The J segment lost 2 bases and the V segment lost 1 base, leaving 8 bases of the junction unmatched. The CDR3 protein is CSARAAGGLHTDTQYF. The CDR3 DNA follows: TGCAGTGCTAGAGCTGCGGGGGGATTACACACAGATACGCAGTATTTT.

The chain carries TRBV20-1 and TRBJ1-1; D gene uncertain. Trimming took off 2 bases at V and 1 base at J, with 5 bases between the two ends. The CDR3 extends over 12 amino acids. From germline, CDR1 is DFQATT and CDR2 SNEGSKA (reference sequence). The CDR3 bases are TGCAGTGCTAGACCTCGGAACACTGAAGCTTTCTTT. Translation: CSARPRNTEAFF.

The table lists this clonotype with a few counts. This chain joins TRBV20-1 and TRBJ2-1; the match to TRBD2 covers 8 bases. CDR1 is DFQATT, CDR2 SNEGSKA, per germline (reference sequence). With 6 bases clipped from V and 3 bases from J, the junction kept 10 bases outside the gene matches. CDR3 length equals 15 residues. This CDR3 is CSAVSDRGGYNEQFF. As DNA, the CDR3 is TGCAGTGCGGTCTCCGACCGGGGGGGCTACAATGAGCAGTTCTTC.

This clonotype was seen ten or more times. The chain employs TRBV20-1 and TRBJ1-4, with a tentative D call TRBD1 (5 bases). Looked up from germline, CDR1 is DFQATT and CDR2 is SNEGSKA (reference sequence). The V end was cut by 6 bases, the J end by 7 bases, with 15 bases between. The CDR3 is 13 residues long. CDR3 coding DNA: TGCAGTGCCCCATGGGGCGGCCCTGAAAAACTGTTTTTT. It yields the protein CSAPWGGPEKLFF.

The V call is TRBV6-5, the J call TRBJ2-5; possibly TRBD2 for D (5 bases). The J call may be in error: the DNA end matches TRBJ2-7 better. Germline assignment: CDR1 MNHEY and CDR2 SVGAGI. CDR3 length: 13 amino acids. CDR3 coding DNA: TGTGCCAGCATTGGACTTGGCTCCTACGAGCAGTACTTC. Its protein product is CASIGLGSYEQYF.

This clonotype was detected only a few times. The J gene is TRBJ2-1, the V gene TRBV6-5; 9 nucleotides agree with TRBD1. This CDR3 region has 14 residues. Per the germline V gene, CDR1 is MNHEY and CDR2 is SVGAGI. With V trimmed by 5 bases and J by 7 bases, 6 bases remained unmatched. The CDR3 spells CASSPGQGINEQFF. CDR3 bases: TGTGCCAGCAGTCCGGGACAGGGTATTAATGAGCAGTTCTTC.

This clonotype has more than one count but fewer than ten. The rearrangement joins TRBV7-2 to TRBJ1-2; D gene uncertain. Germline V gives CDR1 SGHTA, CDR2 FQGNSA. CDR3 length equals 13 residues. The germline V and J ends were trimmed by 8 bases and 5 bases, with 15 bases remaining between them. The DNA for the CDR3 is TGTGCCAGCGGCCTCGGGGTTAGGTATGGCTACACCTTC. It yields the protein CASGLGVRYGYTF.

This clonotype was observed a handful of times. This chain uses TRBV7-2 with TRBJ2-3, with 9 bases lining up with TRBD2. The CDR3 has 13 residues. The V segment lost 6 bases and the J segment 11 bases; nucleotides outside the gene matches: 9. The germline gives CDR1 SGHTA, CDR2 FQGNSA. The CDR3 is CASRASGDQRQYF. DNA for the CDR3: TGTGCCAGCAGGGCTAGCGGGGATCAGAGGCAGTATTTT.

This chain uses TRBV13 with TRBJ2-7; D remains ambiguous. The DNA end is more similar to TRBJ2-1, so the J call may be wrong. This CDR3 is 12 amino acids long. From germline, CDR1 is PRHDT and CDR2 FYEKMQ (reference sequence). CDR3 protein: CASSFRPYEQFF. The CDR3 DNA sequence: TGTGCCAGCAGCTTTCGGCCCTACGAGCAGTTCTTC.

This chain joins TRBV7-2 and TRBJ2-5, with TRBD2 identical over 9 bases. The V segment lost 5 bases and the J segment 5 bases; nucleotides outside the gene matches: 12. CDR3 length equals 16 residues. CDR1 is SGHTA and CDR2 is FQGNSA in the germline V gene. CDR3 loop: CASSLYLASGEETQYF. CDR3 coding DNA: TGTGCCAGCAGCCTTTACCTGGCTAGCGGGGAGGAGACCCAGTACTTC. Complete variable domain (other parts from reference TRBV7-2 and TRBJ2-5): GAGVSQSPSNKVTEKGKDVELRCDPISGHTALYWYRQSLGQGLEFLIYFQGNSAPDKSGLPSDRFSAERTGGSVSTLTIQRTQQEDSAVYLCASSLYLASGEETQYFGPGTRLLVL.

The J gene is TRBJ1-2, the V gene TRBV6-2 or TRBV6-3; D not resolved. Germline V CDR1 and CDR2: MNHEY, SVGEGT. This CDR3 comprises 14 residues. The ends were cut back, 0 bases at V and 4 bases at J, with 9 bases in the middle. CDR3 nucleotides: TGTGCCAGCAGTTACTCGACGACTTTCTATGGCTACACCTTC. It encodes CASSYSTTFYGYTF.

This clonotype has more than one count but fewer than ten. V is TRBV15 and J is TRBJ1-5; TRBD1 matches at 7 bases. V shed 3 bases and J 3 bases; nucleotides not matched to a gene: 2. The CDR3 runs to 14 residues. Germline lookup yields CDR1 LNHNV and CDR2 YYDKDF (reference sequence). The CDR3 DNA reads as TGTGCCACCAGCAGCGACAGGGACAATCAGCCCCAGCATTTT. It yields the protein CATSSDRDNQPQHF.